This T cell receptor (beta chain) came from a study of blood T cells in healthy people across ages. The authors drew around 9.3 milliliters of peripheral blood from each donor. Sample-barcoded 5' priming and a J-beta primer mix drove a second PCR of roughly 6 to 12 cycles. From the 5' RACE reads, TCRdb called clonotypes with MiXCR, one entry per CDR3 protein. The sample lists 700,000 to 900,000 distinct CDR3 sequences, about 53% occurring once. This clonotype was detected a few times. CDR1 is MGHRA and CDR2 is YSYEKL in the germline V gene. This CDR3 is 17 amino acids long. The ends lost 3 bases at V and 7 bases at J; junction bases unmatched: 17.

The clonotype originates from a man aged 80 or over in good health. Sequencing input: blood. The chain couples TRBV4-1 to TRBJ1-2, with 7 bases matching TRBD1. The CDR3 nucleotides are TGCGCCAGCAGCCATCGGGACAGCATCCTTTGGTCGCTTGGCTACACCTTC. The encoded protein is CASSHRDSILWSLGYTF.